One sample yielded the 25 T cell receptor beta chains listed below, sequenced in a study of control samples from healthy donors and cancer patients. Some clones are missing from TCRdb's copy, which holds only in-frame ones; the method was immunoSEQ multiplex PCR. The sample consists of approximately 58,000 clones, around 87% of them appearing once. The sequencing sample was made of PBMCs. The receptors shown here come from a woman aged 55-69 years with lung cancer.

V usage is TRBV2 and J usage is TRBJ1-3; D is possibly TRBD1 (5 bases). The CDR3 runs 13 residues. Germline V lookup: CDR1 SNHLY, CDR2 FYNNEI. V lost 8 bases and J 3 bases, leaving 11 bases between the germline ends. CDR3 DNA sequence: TGTGCCAGCGCTGAACAGGTTGGAAACACCATATATTTT. Encoded protein: CASAEQVGNTIYF.

The chain recombines TRBV27 with TRBJ2-3; possibly TRBD2 for D (6 bases). Per germline, CDR1 MNHEY and CDR2 SMNVEV (reference sequence). This CDR3 region has 15 residues. The V end was cut by 5 bases, the J end by 0 bases, with 12 bases between. The CDR3 reads CASSSRSGSTDTQYF. The CDR3 DNA is TGTGCCAGCAGTAGCCGTAGCGGAAGCACAGATACGCAGTATTTT.

This chain links TRBV4-1 with TRBJ2-1; 7 bases agree with TRBD2. Germline loops: CDR1 MGHRA, CDR2 YSYEKL. The junction had 7 bases not matched to a gene; V was cut back by 6 bases and J by 2 bases. The CDR3 totals 15 residues. The CDR3, as DNA: TGCGCCAGCAGACTCAGCGGGACCCCCTACAATGAGCAGTTCTTC. Translation: CASRLSGTPYNEQFF.

The rearrangement links TRBV19 to TRBJ2-6; the match to TRBD2 covers 10 bases. Germline V gene sequence: CDR1 LNHDA, CDR2 SQIVND (reference sequence). After removal of 5 bases from V and 4 bases from J, the junction contained 11 bases not matched to a gene. This CDR3 contains 18 residues. The CDR3 DNA sequence: TGTGCCAGTAGTTTAGGTCTAGCGGGAGTAGGAGGGGCCAACGTCCTGACTTTC. Amino acid sequence: CASSLGLAGVGGANVLTF.

This clone came up once. The chain carries TRBV11-2 and TRBJ1-4, with D maybe TRBD1 (6 bases). V was pared by 4 bases and J by 3 bases, with 12 bases between. Germline CDR1 SGHAT, CDR2 FQNNGV. There are 15 residues in the CDR3. CDR3 DNA sequence: TGTGCCAGCAGCTCCCTCAGGGGCTCTAATGAAAAACTGTTTTTT. Translated: CASSSLRGSNEKLFF.

This rearrangement joins TRBV29-1 to TRBJ1-4, with unresolved D. In germline, CDR1 is SQVTM, CDR2 ANQGSEA. The ends were cut back, 4 bases at V and 8 bases at J, with 11 bases in the middle. This CDR3 region has 12 residues. The chain's CDR3 is CSVALTGEKLFF. The CDR3 coding sequence is TGCAGCGTTGCACTGACGGGGGAAAAACTGTTTTTT.

This chain connects TRBV28 to TRBJ2-1; 10 bases are shared with TRBD2. Looked up from germline, CDR1 is MDHEN and CDR2 is SYDVKM. The CDR3 totals 15 residues. J was trimmed by 7 bases and V by 6 bases; bases with no gene match: 9. Written as DNA, the CDR3 is TGTGCCAGCAGCGCAGCGGGAGGGCCGAGGAATGAGCAGTTCTTC. It specifies CASSAAGGPRNEQFF.

This sequence joins TRBV5-6 and TRBJ2-1; D assignment may be TRBD1 or TRBD2 (5 bases each). The CDR3 covers 17 residues. V lost 0 bases, J lost 4 bases, and 17 bases lay in between. Germline CDR1 and CDR2: SGHDT and YYEEEE. The CDR3 DNA follows: TGTGCCAGCAGCTTGGGCAGGGCCGGGATCTTATACAATGAGCAGTTCTTC. Its translation is CASSLGRAGILYNEQFF.

The V and J genes are TRBV30 and TRBJ1-1; a weak D match, TRBD1 (6 bases). The CDR3 totals 14 residues. CDR1 is GTSNPN and CDR2 is SVGIG in the germline V gene (reference sequence). The V gene lost 1 base and the J gene lost 3 bases, with 12 bases spanning the gap. The CDR3 here is CAWSEVGGDTEAFF. For the CDR3, the DNA is TGTGCCTGGAGTGAGGTAGGGGGGGACACTGAAGCTTTCTTT.

The chain is built from TRBV4-2 and TRBJ2-1; 14 bases fit TRBD2. V shed 4 bases, J shed 8 bases, and the junction held 4 bases outside the gene matches. Germline values: CDR1 LGHNA, CDR2 YNFKEQ. The CDR3 contains 15 residues. CDR3 bases: TGTGCCAGCAGCCGCGGGACTAGCGGGGGCGATGAGCAGTTCTTC. Its protein is CASSRGTSGGDEQFF.

The chain carries TRBV5-1 and TRBJ2-1; D remains ambiguous. Germline V gene data show CDR1 as SGHRS and CDR2 as YFSETQ. The CDR3 is 13 amino acids. V lost 7 bases and J 5 bases, leaving 13 bases between the germline ends. CDR3 nucleotides: TGCGCCAGCGGTGCACAGTCACACAATGAGCAGTTCTTC. Amino acid sequence: CASGAQSHNEQFF. Full variable domain (remainder filled in from reference TRBV5-1 and TRBJ2-1): KAGVTQTPRYLIKTRGQQVTLSCSPISGHRSVSWYQQTPGQGLQFLFEYFSETQRNKGNFPGRFSGRQFSNSRSEMNVSTLELGDSALYLCASGAQSHNEQFFGPGTRLTVL.

The chain employs TRBV19 and TRBJ1-2; D gene ambiguous. Trimming pared 9 bases from V and 7 bases from J, leaving 15 bases between. The V gene's germline CDR1 is LNHDA and CDR2 SQIVND (reference sequence). The CDR3 is 12 amino acids. In nucleotides, the CDR3 is TGTGCCAGCGGTTCGAGGTCTCTTGGCTACACCTTC. Translated, it gives CASGSRSLGYTF.

The chain recombines TRBV28 with TRBJ1-4; TRBD1 aligns across 11 bases. The V and J ends lost 2 bases and 2 bases, in that order; junction bases with no gene match: 7. The CDR3 is made up of 18 amino acids. Looked up from germline, CDR1 is MDHEN and CDR2 is SYDVKM. This CDR3 reads CASSLVGGQGATNEKLFF. CDR3 nucleotide sequence: TGTGCCAGCAGTTTAGTTGGCGGACAGGGGGCTACTAATGAAAAACTGTTTTTT.

The genes are TRBV28 and TRBJ1-5; no reliable D call. V was trimmed by 4 bases and J by 7 bases, leaving 11 bases between them. Germline V gene sequence: CDR1 MDHEN, CDR2 SYDVKM. There are 13 residues in the CDR3. CDR3 amino acids: CASSSLVSQPQHF. The CDR3 DNA follows: TGTGCCAGCAGTTCCTTGGTGTCACAGCCCCAGCATTTT.

The sample holds one count of this clone. The chain has TRBV5-1 and TRBJ2-3, with D unresolved. Germline V gene data show CDR1 as SGHRS and CDR2 as YFSETQ. The CDR3 length is 15 residues. The V end was cut by 1 base, the J end by 0 bases, with 9 bases between. The CDR3 protein is CASSLLLTSTDTQYF. The CDR3 nucleotides are TGCGCCAGCAGCTTGTTACTCACTAGCACAGATACGCAGTATTTT.

The chain links TRBV27 to TRBJ1-2; D gene unclear. Germline V CDR1 and CDR2: MNHEY, SMNVEV (reference sequence). Trimming stripped 5 bases from V and 5 bases from J, with 18 bases between. CDR3 size: 15 residues. In nucleotides, the CDR3 is TGTGCCAGCAGTCTCACCCGGGAGTTGGGGTATGGCTACACCTTC. This codes for CASSLTRELGYGYTF.

This clone was seen only once. V and J are TRBV29-1 and TRBJ2-3; 15 bases match TRBD2. Germline loops: CDR1 SQVTM, CDR2 ANQGSEA. The V segment lost 4 bases and the J segment 2 bases; nucleotides outside the gene matches: 10. CDR3 size: 18 residues. The CDR3 bases are TGCAGCGTTGGCGGACTAGCGGGGGGGCTCGCACTCACAGATACGCAGTATTTT. Translated, it gives CSVGGLAGGLALTDTQYF.

The V and J genes are TRBV18 and TRBJ2-7, with 7 positions matching TRBD2. The CDR3 has 16 residues. Per the germline V gene, CDR1 is KGHSH and CDR2 is LQKENI. The V gene end was trimmed by 1 base and the J gene end by 0 bases; junction bases not matched to a gene: 6. CDR3 sequence reads: CASSPRGGARSYEQYF. CDR3 nucleotides: TGTGCCAGCTCACCACGGGGAGGGGCCCGCTCCTACGAGCAGTACTTC.

This chain connects TRBV19 to TRBJ2-2; no clear D. Germline CDR1 LNHDA, CDR2 SQIVND (reference sequence). Trimming took off 4 bases at V and 5 bases at J, with 11 bases between the two ends. The CDR3 is 14 amino acids. CDR3 in amino acids: CASSRAVGTGELFF. DNA for the CDR3: TGTGCCAGTAGTAGGGCGGTAGGAACCGGGGAGCTGTTTTTT.

The chain joins TRBV4-1 to TRBJ1-3; TRBD1 matches at 10 bases. V lost 0 bases and J lost 8; bases outside the gene matches: 4. Germline V gives CDR1 MGHRA, CDR2 YSYEKL. The CDR3 extends over 15 amino acids. This CDR3 is CASSQDLGQGYTIYF. In DNA, the CDR3 is TGCGCCAGCAGCCAAGATTTGGGACAGGGGTACACCATATATTTT.

This clone turned up a few times. The chain carries TRBV28 and TRBJ1-1, with TRBD1 matching 9 bases. CDR1 and CDR2 (germline): MDHEN, SYDVKM. This CDR3 is built from 16 residues. V lost 4 bases, J lost 0 bases, and 6 bases stayed unmatched. Here the CDR3 reads CASSWGQGGMNTEAFF. CDR3 coding DNA: TGTGCCAGCAGTTGGGGACAGGGCGGCATGAACACTGAAGCTTTCTTT.

The V gene is TRBV10-2, the J gene TRBJ2-7; the match to TRBD1 covers 11 bases. This CDR3 has 15 amino acids. Per germline, CDR1 WSHSY and CDR2 SAAADI. The ends lost 0 bases at V and 5 bases at J; junction bases unmatched: 3. CDR3 DNA: TGCGCCAGCAGTGAGTCCGGGACAGGGGGTAACGAGCAGTACTTC. The encoded protein is CASSESGTGGNEQYF.

The chain is built from TRBV2 and TRBJ1-5; no clear D gene. The CDR3 runs to 13 residues. Trimming cost V 8 bases and J 1 base, with 9 bases left between them. Germline loops: CDR1 SNHLY, CDR2 FYNNEI. The CDR3, as DNA: TGTGCCAGCGCCGGTCCCAGCAATCAGCCCCAGCATTTT. Translation: CASAGPSNQPQHF.

The rearrangement joins TRBV27 to TRBJ1-1; TRBD1 matches 7 bases. Germline trimming cut 7 bases from V and 4 bases from J; bases unmatched to any gene: 12. The CDR3 has 15 residues. Germline V gene lookup returns CDR1 MNHEY and CDR2 SMNVEV (reference sequence). The CDR3 DNA reads as TGTGCCAGCATTCTGACTAGAGGGGGCGGCACTGAAGCTTTCTTT. Residues: CASILTRGGGTEAFF.

The rearrangement links TRBV30 to TRBJ2-1; 12 bases line up with TRBD2. V was pared by 0 bases and J by 3 bases, with 3 bases of the junction left unmatched. This CDR3 comprises 16 residues. Looked up from germline, CDR1 is GTSNPN and CDR2 is SVGIG (reference sequence). CDR3 amino acids: CAWSVRLAGDYNEQFF. The CDR3 DNA is TGTGCCTGGAGTGTTAGACTAGCGGGAGACTACAATGAGCAGTTCTTC.